The sequence of this T cell receptor beta chain was determined in a study of T-cell memory formation after mild COVID-19. This clonotype was seen only a few times. Its antigen is still unknown. TCRdb re-called the 5' RACE reads with MiXCR, one entry per CDR3 protein. The top ten clones hold 8.1% of a sample with about 610,000 distinct CDR3 sequences, roughly a sixth of them seen once. Study-wide results and caveats: CD4+ contracting clones were found mainly in CM and EM, and CD8+ ones in EMRA.

This clonotype originated in an adult woman who had mild COVID-19 (a few samples of this study predate the infection). Cell type and time point are not known. The sample taken for sequencing was PBMCs or a T cell subset sorted from them (not recorded which).

The CDR3 protein is CASSGGTSGFSEQFF. In nucleotides, the CDR3 is TGTGCCAGCAGCGGGGGGACTAGCGGTTTTAGTGAGCAGTTCTTC. This rearrangement joins TRBV7-2 to TRBJ2-1; 11 bases are shared with TRBD2. This CDR3 has 15 residues. The germline gives CDR1 SGHTA, CDR2 FQGNSA. Trimming at V came to 5 bases and at J to 9 bases, leaving 9 bases not matched to a gene.